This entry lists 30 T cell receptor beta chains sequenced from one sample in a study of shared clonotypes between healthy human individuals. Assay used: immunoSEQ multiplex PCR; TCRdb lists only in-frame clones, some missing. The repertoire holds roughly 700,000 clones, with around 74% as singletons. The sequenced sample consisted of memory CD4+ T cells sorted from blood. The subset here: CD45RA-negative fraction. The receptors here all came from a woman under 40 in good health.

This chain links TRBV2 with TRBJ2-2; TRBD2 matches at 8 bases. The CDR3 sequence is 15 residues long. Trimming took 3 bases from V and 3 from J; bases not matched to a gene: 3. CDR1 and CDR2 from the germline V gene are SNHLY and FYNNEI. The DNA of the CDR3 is TGTGCCAGCAGTGAGCCAGCGGGAGACACCGGGGAGCTGTTTTTT. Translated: CASSEPAGDTGELFF.

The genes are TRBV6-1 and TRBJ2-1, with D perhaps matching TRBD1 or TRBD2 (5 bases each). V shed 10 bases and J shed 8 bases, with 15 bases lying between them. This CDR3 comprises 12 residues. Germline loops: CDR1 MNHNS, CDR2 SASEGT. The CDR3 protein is CATTPWGYEQFF. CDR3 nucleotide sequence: TGTGCCACTACCCCTTGGGGGTATGAGCAGTTCTTC.

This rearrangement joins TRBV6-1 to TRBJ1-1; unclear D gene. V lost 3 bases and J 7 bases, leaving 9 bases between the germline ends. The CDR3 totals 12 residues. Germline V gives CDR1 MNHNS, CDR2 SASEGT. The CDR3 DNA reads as TGTGCCAGCAGTGAGGGTGGGAGTGAAGCTTTCTTT. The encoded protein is CASSEGGSEAFF.

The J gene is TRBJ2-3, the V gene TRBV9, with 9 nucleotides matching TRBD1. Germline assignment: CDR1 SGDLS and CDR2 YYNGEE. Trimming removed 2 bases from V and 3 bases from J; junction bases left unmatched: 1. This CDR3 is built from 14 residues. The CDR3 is CASSVGTGTDTQYF. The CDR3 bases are TGTGCCAGCAGCGTGGGGACAGGGACAGATACGCAGTATTTT.

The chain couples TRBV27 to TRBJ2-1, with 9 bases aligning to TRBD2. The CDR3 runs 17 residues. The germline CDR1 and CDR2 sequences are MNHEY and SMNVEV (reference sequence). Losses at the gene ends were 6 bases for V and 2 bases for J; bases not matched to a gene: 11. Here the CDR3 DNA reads TGTGCCAGCAGGATGGAGAGGCGGGAGGGCCCCTACAATGAGCAGTTCTTC. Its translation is CASRMERREGPYNEQFF.

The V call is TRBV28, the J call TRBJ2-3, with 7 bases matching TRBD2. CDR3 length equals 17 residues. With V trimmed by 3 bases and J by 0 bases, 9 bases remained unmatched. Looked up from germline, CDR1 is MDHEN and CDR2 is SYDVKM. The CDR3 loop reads CASSFWQRGISTDTQYF. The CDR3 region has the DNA TGTGCCAGCAGTTTTTGGCAGCGGGGTATTAGCACAGATACGCAGTATTTT.

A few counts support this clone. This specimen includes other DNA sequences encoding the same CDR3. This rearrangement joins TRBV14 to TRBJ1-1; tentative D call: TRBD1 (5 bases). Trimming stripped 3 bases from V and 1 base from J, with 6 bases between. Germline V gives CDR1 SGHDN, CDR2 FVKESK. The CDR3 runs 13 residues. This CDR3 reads CASSQDTNTEAFF. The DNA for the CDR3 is TGTGCCAGCAGCCAGGACACGAACACTGAAGCTTTCTTT.

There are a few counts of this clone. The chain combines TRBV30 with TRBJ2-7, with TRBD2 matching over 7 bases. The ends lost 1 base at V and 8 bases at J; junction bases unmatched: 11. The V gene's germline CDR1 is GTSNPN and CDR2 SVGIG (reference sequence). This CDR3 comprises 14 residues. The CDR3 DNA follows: TGTGCCTGGAGTGCCTCAGCGGGGCGCCTCAAGCAGTACTTC. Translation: CAWSASAGRLKQYF.

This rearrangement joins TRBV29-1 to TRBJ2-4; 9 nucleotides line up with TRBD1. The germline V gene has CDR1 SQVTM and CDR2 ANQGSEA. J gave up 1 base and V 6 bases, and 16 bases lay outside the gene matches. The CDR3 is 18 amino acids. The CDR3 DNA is TGCAGCGTGTATTGGGTCTCGAGGGACAGGGCCGCCAAAAACATTCAGTACTTC. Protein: CSVYWVSRDRAAKNIQYF.

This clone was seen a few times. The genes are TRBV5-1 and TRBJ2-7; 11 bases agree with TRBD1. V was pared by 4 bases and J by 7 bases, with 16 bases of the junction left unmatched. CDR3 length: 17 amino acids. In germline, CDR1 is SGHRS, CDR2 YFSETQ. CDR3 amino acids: CASSQNPDRGRWREQYF. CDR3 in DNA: TGCGCCAGCAGCCAAAACCCGGACAGGGGGCGATGGCGAGAGCAGTACTTC.

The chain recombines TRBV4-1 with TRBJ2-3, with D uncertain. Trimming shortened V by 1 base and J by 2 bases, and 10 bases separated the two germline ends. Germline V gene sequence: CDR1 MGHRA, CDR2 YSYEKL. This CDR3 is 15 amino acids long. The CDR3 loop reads CASSQVQDLTDTQYF. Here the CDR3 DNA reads TGCGCCAGCAGCCAAGTTCAGGATCTCACAGATACGCAGTATTTT.

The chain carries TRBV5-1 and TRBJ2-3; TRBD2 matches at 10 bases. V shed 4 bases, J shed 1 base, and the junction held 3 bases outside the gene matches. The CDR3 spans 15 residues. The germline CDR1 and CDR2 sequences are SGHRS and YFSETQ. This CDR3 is CASSHGTSGTDTQYF. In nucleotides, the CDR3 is TGCGCCAGCAGCCACGGGACTAGCGGCACAGATACGCAGTATTTT.

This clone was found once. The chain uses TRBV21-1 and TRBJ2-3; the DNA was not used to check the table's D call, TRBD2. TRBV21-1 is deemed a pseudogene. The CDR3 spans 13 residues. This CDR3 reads CASSLRAGDTQYF. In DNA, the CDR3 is TGTGCCAGCAGCTTAAGAGCGGGGGATACGCAGTATTTT.

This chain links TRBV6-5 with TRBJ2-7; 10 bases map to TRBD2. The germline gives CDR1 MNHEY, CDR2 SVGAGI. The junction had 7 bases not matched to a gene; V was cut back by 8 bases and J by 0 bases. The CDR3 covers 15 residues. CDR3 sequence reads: CASFTSGRASYEQYF. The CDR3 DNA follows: TGTGCCAGCTTCACAAGCGGGAGGGCCTCCTACGAGCAGTACTTC.

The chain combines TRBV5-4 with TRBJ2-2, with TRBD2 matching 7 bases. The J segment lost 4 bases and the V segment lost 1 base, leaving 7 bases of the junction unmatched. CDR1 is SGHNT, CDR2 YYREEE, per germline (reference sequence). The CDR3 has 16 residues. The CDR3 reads CASSLRSGVGTGELFF. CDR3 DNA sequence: TGTGCCAGCAGCTTGAGGAGCGGGGTCGGCACCGGGGAGCTGTTTTTT. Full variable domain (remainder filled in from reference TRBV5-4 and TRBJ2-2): ETGVTQSPTHLIKTRGQQVTLRCSSQSGHNTVSWYQQALGQGPQFIFQYYREEENGRGNFPPRFSGLQFPNYSSELNVNALELDDSALYLCASSLRSGVGTGELFFGEGSRLTVL.

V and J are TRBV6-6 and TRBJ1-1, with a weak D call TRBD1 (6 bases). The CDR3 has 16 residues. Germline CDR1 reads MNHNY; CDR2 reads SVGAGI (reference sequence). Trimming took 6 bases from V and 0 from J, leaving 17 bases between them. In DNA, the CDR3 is TGTGCCAGCAGCTCGTATCCGGCAGGGGTGAACACTGAAGCTTTCTTT. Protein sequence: CASSSYPAGVNTEAFF.

The CDR3 DNA reads TGTGCCAGTAGTATAGGGAGGCGGGAGGAGACCCAGTACTTC. Translation: CASSIGRREETQYF. The genes are TRBV19 and TRBJ2-5; 7 bases fit TRBD2. The CDR3 extends over 14 amino acids. Per the germline V gene, CDR1 is LNHDA and CDR2 is SQIVND (reference sequence). Trimming at V came to 1 base and at J to 5 bases, leaving 4 bases not matched to a gene.

CDR3 sequence (DNA): TGTGCCAGCTCACGCCAAACAGGGGGGAGCAATGAGCAGTTCTTC. Its translation: CASSRQTGGSNEQFF. The rearrangement links TRBV18 to TRBJ2-1, with 8 nucleotides matching TRBD1. There are 15 residues in the CDR3. The germline CDR1 and CDR2 sequences are KGHSH and LQKENI. With 4 bases clipped from V and 6 bases from J, the junction kept 8 bases outside the gene matches.

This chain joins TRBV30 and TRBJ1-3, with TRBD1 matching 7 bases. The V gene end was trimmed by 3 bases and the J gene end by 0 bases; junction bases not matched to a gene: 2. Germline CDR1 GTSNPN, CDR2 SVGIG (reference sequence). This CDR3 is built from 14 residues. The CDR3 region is CAWRGQPSGNTIYF. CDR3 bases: TGTGCCTGGAGGGGACAGCCCTCTGGAAACACCATATATTTT.

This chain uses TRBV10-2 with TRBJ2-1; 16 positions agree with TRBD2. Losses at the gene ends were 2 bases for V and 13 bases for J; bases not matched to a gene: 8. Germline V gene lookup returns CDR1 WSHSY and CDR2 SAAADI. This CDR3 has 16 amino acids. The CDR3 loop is CASSERGTSGRAGQFF. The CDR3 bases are TGCGCCAGCAGTGAGCGGGGGACTAGCGGGAGGGCCGGTCAGTTCTTC.

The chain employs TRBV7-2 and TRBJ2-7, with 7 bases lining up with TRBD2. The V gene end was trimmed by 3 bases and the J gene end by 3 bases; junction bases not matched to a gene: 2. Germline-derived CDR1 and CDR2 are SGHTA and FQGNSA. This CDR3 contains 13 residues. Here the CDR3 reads CASSFPGGYEQYF. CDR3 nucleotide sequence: TGTGCCAGCAGCTTTCCGGGAGGCTACGAGCAGTACTTC.

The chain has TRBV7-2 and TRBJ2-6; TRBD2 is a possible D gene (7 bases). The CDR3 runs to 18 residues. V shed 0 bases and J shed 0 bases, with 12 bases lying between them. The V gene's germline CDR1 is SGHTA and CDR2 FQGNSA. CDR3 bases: TGTGCCAGCAGCTTAGCGGGGGGGGCCAGCTCTGGGGCCAACGTCCTGACTTTC. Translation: CASSLAGGASSGANVLTF. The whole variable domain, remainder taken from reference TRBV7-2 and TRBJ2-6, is GAGVSQSPSNKVTEKGKDVELRCDPISGHTALYWYRQSLGQGLEFLIYFQGNSAPDKSGLPSDRFSAERTGGSVSTLTIQRTQQEDSAVYLCASSLAGGASSGANVLTFGAGSRLTVL.

CDR3 protein: CASSPQSSNTEAFF. CDR3 DNA: TGTGCCAGCAGTCCCCAGAGTTCGAACACTGAAGCTTTCTTT. This chain joins TRBV27 and TRBJ1-1; D unresolved. With 5 bases removed from V and 1 base from J, the gap between germline ends came to 11 bases. The CDR3 consists of 14 residues. Per the germline V gene, CDR1 is MNHEY and CDR2 is SMNVEV (reference sequence).

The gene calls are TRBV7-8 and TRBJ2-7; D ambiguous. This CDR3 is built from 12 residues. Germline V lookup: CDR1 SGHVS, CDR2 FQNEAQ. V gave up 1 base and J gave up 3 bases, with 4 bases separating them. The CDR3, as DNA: TGTGCCAGCAGCTTAGGGGTCTACGAGCAGTACTTC. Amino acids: CASSLGVYEQYF.

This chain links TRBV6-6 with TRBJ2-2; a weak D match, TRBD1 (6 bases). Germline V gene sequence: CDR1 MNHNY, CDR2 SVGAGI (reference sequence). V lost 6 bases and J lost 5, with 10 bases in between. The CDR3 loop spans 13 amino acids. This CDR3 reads CASSPDRTGELFF. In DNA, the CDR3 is TGTGCCAGCAGCCCTGACAGGACCGGGGAGCTGTTTTTT.

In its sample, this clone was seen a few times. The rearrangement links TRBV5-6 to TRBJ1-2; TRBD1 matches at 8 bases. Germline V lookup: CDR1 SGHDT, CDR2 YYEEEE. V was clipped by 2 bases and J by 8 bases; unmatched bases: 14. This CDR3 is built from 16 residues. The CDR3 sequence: CASSLWSQGAEKGYTF. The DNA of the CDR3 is TGTGCCAGCAGCTTATGGTCTCAGGGGGCCGAAAAAGGCTACACCTTC.

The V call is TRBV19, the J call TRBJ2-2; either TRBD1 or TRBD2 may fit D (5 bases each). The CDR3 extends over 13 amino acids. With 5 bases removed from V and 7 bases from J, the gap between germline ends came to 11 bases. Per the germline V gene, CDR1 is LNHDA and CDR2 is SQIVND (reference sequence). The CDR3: CASSPPGGGELFF. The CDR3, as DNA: TGTGCCAGTAGTCCCCCTGGGGGCGGGGAGCTGTTTTTT. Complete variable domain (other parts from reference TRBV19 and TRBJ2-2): DGGITQSPKYLFRKEGQNVTLSCEQNLNHDAMYWYRQDPGQGLRLIYYSQIVNDFQKGDIAEGYSVSREKKESFPLTVTSAQKNPTAFYLCASSPPGGGELFFGEGSRLTVL.

The CDR3 nucleotides read TGCAGCGTTGAAGAGTCCCTCGGGGGGAGACTCGAGCAGTACTTC. Its translation: CSVEESLGGRLEQYF. This chain uses TRBV29-1 with TRBJ2-7; TRBD2 aligns across 7 bases. Germline V gene data show CDR1 as SQVTM and CDR2 as ANQGSEA. V shed 0 bases, J shed 6 bases, and the junction held 11 bases outside the gene matches. This CDR3 is 15 amino acids long.

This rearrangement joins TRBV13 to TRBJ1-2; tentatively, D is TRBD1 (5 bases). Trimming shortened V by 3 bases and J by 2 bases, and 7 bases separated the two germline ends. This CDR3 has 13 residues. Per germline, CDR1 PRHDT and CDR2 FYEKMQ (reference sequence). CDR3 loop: CASSLGENYGYTF. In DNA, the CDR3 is TGTGCCAGCAGCTTGGGGGAGAACTATGGCTACACCTTC.

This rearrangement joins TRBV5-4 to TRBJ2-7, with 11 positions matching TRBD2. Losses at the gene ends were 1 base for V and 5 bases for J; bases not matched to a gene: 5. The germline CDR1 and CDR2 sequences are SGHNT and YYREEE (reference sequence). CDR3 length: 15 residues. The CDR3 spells CASSLTSGSFNEQYF. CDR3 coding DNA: TGTGCCAGCAGCTTGACTAGCGGGAGCTTCAACGAGCAGTACTTC. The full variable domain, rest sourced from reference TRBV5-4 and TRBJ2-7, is ETGVTQSPTHLIKTRGQQVTLRCSSQSGHNTVSWYQQALGQGPQFIFQYYREEENGRGNFPPRFSGLQFPNYSSELNVNALELDDSALYLCASSLTSGSFNEQYFGPGTRLTVT.